This T cell receptor beta chain is from a study of cytomegalovirus exposure and HLA in healthy donors. Study-level background: From HLA-typed donors, an early data release held about 85 million unique TCRs.

Note on this clone: What it recognizes is unknown.

Study results and limitations: An assumption of roughly uniform sequencing depth across donors underlay the presence/absence analyses.

The junction had 10 bases not matched to a gene; V was cut back by 5 bases and J by 4 bases. CDR3 length: 17 amino acids. Germline values: CDR1 SNHLY, CDR2 FYNNEI. Vbeta (60) and Jbeta (13) primers were used in the PCR. Here immunoSEQ multiplex PCR was the method, and the copy in TCRdb shows in-frame clones only, minus some. This repertoire includes 45,000 to 60,000 clones. This clonotype was sampled from a woman aged 40 to 50 in good health and CMV-seronegative. V gene TRBV2 combines with J gene TRBJ2-2; 10 positions agree with TRBD2. The source material was PBMCs. CDR3 protein: CASSRYLAGASTGELFF. For the CDR3, the DNA is TGTGCCAGCAGTCGATATCTAGCGGGGGCGAGCACCGGGGAGCTGTTTTTT.